Here is one T cell receptor beta chain with its context. There is no known antigen for this receptor. There are no base qualities to consult, and no much larger clone falls within one base. This record comes from a study of naive CD8 T cells in extremely preterm neonates (dated by TCRdb to the late 2010s). Context from the whole study: An age range of 25-50 years is given for the adult participants in the abstract, whereas a range of 20-50 years is given in the methods. The study compared TCRbeta CDR3 repertoires of sorted naive CD8+ T cells across four age groups: extremely preterm neonates, term neonates, young children and adults. General study outcomes and caveats: The proportion of shared CDR3 nucleotide sequences was higher in preterm neonates (approximately 2.5%) than in term neonates (approximately 0.4%), young children (0.03%) and adults (0.01%). Prospective longitudinal studies of preterm and term neonates were called for by the authors so that T cell development could be tracked within individuals. As limitations, the authors pointed to a small sample size and variable productive template counts among preterm samples. Preterm neonates showed significantly lower iChao1 richness than every other age group (p < 0.05) along with an even clone distribution, indicating a less rich repertoire. Compared with the older groups, preterm CDR3s were shorter and closer to germline, carrying fewer N additions and showing less junctional trimming.

A two-step, bias-controlled multiplex PCR was used to amplify TCRbeta CDR3 regions from genomic DNA. The multiplex PCR used primers specific for every TRBV and TRBJ gene segment. TCRbeta repertoire data were generated with the immunoSEQ Assay. Processing in the source paper ran as follows. A relative-frequency ratio and a modified nearest-neighbor algorithm were applied to filter and cluster reads so that closely related sequences were merged. IMGT annotation was the basis for assigning V, D and J genes to CDR3 sequences. Template counts were quantified against synthetic TCR CDR3 analog sequences and normalized for PCR amplification bias. Only unique productive sequences, defined as in-frame CDR3 sequences lacking stop codons, were included in the analyses. The immunoSEQ Analyzer software was used to compute clonality, defined as 1 minus Pielou's evenness, and iChao1 richness. Statistical tests were run in JMP, with either Student's t-test or a non-parametric test chosen according to Shapiro-Wilk normality results. Imported from immuneACCESS, the table was reduced by TCRdb to in-frame sequences with V and J called. These copies leave out some clones; in studies compared against another copy, an unresolved V gene accounts for under half, and the cause of the remainder is not known. V and J calls and clone size are given by that table; D and trimming were obtained from the DNA. The sample records about 7,000 clones, more than 95% of which are singletons. Together, the top ten hold over 0.3% of the sample.

Deletion took 2 bases off V and 6 bases off J, with a span of 10 bases between the germline ends. The germline V gene encodes CDR1 GTSNPN and CDR2 SVGIG (reference sequence). From the cysteine through the phenylalanine, the CDR3 covers 12 amino acids. The entry retains the CDR3 DNA only, 36 bases that are in frame from base 1. Peripheral blood was donated by five healthy children aged about 16-60 months undergoing elective routine surgery and by five healthy nonsmoking adults. The adult controls were healthy nonsmokers aged roughly 20-55 years, with a median age of roughly 42 years. A FACSAria III cell sorter was used to sort live, Annexin V-negative naive CD8+ T cells (CD3+CD8+CD45RA+CCR7+). Each sample yielded between roughly 17,000 and 100,000 sorted naive CD8+ T cells. Ficoll-Paque density gradient centrifugation was used to isolate mononuclear cells from diluted blood. Before sorting, mononuclear cells were cryopreserved in 10% DMSO plus 90% FBS and kept long term at -150 degrees C. Annexin V and antibodies against CD3, CD8, CCR7 and CD45RA were used to stain the thawed cells. Genomic DNA was extracted from snap-frozen sorted cell pellets with the DNeasy Blood and Tissue Kit.

The clonotype comes from a human donor in good health. The sequence is built from TRBV30 and TRBJ1-2; TRBD1 is possibly the D segment (6 matching bases). The sequenced sample was naive CD8+ T cells from blood. CDR3 loop: CAWSWAGDGYTF. The nucleotides read TGTGCCTGGAGTTGGGCAGGGGATGGCTACACCTTC.